Presented here are 32 T cell receptor beta chains from one specimen sequenced in a study of shared clonotypes between healthy human individuals. Some clones are missing from TCRdb's copy, which holds only in-frame ones; the method was immunoSEQ multiplex PCR. The sample lists about 2.4 million clones, roughly 93% seen once, with approximately 0.37% in the top ten. The sequencing input was naive CD4+ T cells from PBMCs. As to subset: CD45RA+ positively selected. The receptors shown here come from a man aged 18-30 years in good health. Some clones in this sample may be carry-over from other donors' samples.

V is TRBV6-1 and J is TRBJ1-2, with D unclear. This CDR3 has 15 residues. CDR1 and CDR2 (germline): MNHNS, SASEGT. V was cut by 1 base and J by 7 bases, with 16 bases left in between. The CDR3 nucleotides read TGTGCCAGCAGTGAAGGAGGCGGGGTTTCTCGTGGCTACACCTTC. Amino acid sequence: CASSEGGGVSRGYTF.

The J gene is TRBJ2-7, the V gene TRBV4-3; D tentatively reads TRBD1 or TRBD2 (5 bases each). The V gene lost 0 bases and the J gene lost 2 bases, with 20 bases spanning the gap. This CDR3 comprises 18 residues. CDR1 is LGHNA, CDR2 YSLEER, per germline. CDR3 in DNA: TGCGCCAGCAGCCAAGATCGATTTATGGGGGAATCGACCTACGAGCAGTACTTC. Translated: CASSQDRFMGESTYEQYF.

This sequence joins TRBV9 and TRBJ2-1, with a possible D match to TRBD1 (5 bases). The ends were cut back, 0 bases at V and 2 bases at J, with 12 bases in the middle. The CDR3 is 16 residues long. CDR1 is SGDLS, CDR2 YYNGEE, per germline. The CDR3 bases are TGTGCCAGCAGCGTAGGGGGCATTGGGCCCTACAATGAGCAGTTCTTC. Amino acids: CASSVGGIGPYNEQFF.

This rearrangement joins TRBV7-2 to TRBJ1-2; D is perhaps TRBD1 (5 bases). V was shortened by 2 bases and J by 6 bases, with 19 bases between the two germline ends. Germline assignment: CDR1 SGHTA and CDR2 FQGNSA. The CDR3 contains 16 residues. DNA of the CDR3: TGTGCCAGCAGCTTAAATCGGTGGGGCGACGTCGATGGCTACACCTTC. Its translation: CASSLNRWGDVDGYTF. The full variable domain, rest sourced from reference TRBV7-2 and TRBJ1-2, is GAGVSQSPSNKVTEKGKDVELRCDPISGHTALYWYRQSLGQGLEFLIYFQGNSAPDKSGLPSDRFSAERTGGSVSTLTIQRTQQEDSAVYLCASSLNRWGDVDGYTFGSGTRLTVV.

The chain recombines TRBV25-1 with TRBJ1-2; D ambiguous. Germline lookup yields CDR1 MGHDK and CDR2 SYGVNS. The CDR3 loop spans 15 amino acids. V gave up 1 base and J gave up 9 bases, with 18 bases separating them. CDR3 in DNA: TGTGCCAGCAGTGAATCACGGCCAAGGGAAGGAAGCTACACCTTC. Translating it yields CASSESRPREGSYTF.

Notes on this clone: Other DNA sequences within the sample encode an identical CDR3. The chain recombines TRBV7-9 with TRBJ1-2, with 7 positions matching TRBD1. This CDR3 spans 14 amino acids. Losses at the gene ends were 5 bases for V and 2 bases for J; bases not matched to a gene: 5. CDR1 and CDR2 (germline): SEHNR, FQNEAQ (reference sequence). The CDR3 loop reads CASSPRQGNYGYTF. The CDR3 DNA is TGTGCCAGCAGCCCAAGACAGGGAAACTATGGCTACACCTTC. Using reference TRBV7-9 and TRBJ1-2 for the parts outside the CDR3, the full variable domain is DTGVSQNPRHKITKRGQNVTFRCDPISEHNRLYWYRQTLGQGPEFLTYFQNEAQLEKSRLLSDRFSAERPKGSFSTLEIQRTEQGDSAMYLCASSPRQGNYGYTFGSGTRLTVV.

The genes are TRBV25-1 and TRBJ2-5; 10 nucleotides agree with TRBD2. The germline gives CDR1 MGHDK, CDR2 SYGVNS. The trim removed 8 bases at V and 1 base at J, leaving 13 bases unmatched. This CDR3 comprises 17 residues. CDR3 residues: CASGRASGRGGQETQYF. Here the CDR3 DNA reads TGTGCCAGCGGAAGGGCTAGCGGGAGAGGAGGCCAAGAGACCCAGTACTTC.

V and J are TRBV2 and TRBJ2-2, with a weak D call TRBD2 (6 bases). The V end lost 3 bases, the J end lost 6 bases, and 14 bases lay between the germline ends. This CDR3 is built from 15 residues. In germline, CDR1 is SNHLY, CDR2 FYNNEI. Here the CDR3 reads CASSETRGGAGELFF. CDR3 coding DNA: TGTGCCAGCAGTGAGACCCGGGGAGGCGCCGGGGAGCTGTTTTTT. Looking up the rest from reference TRBV2 and TRBJ2-2 gives the full variable domain: EPEVTQTPSHQVTQMGQEVILRCVPISNHLYFYWYRQILGQKVEFLVSFYNNEISEKSEIFDDQFSVERPDGSNFTLKIRSTKLEDSAMYFCASSETRGGAGELFFGEGSRLTVL.

The CDR3 loop reads CASSTASGRSTDTQYF. The CDR3 bases are TGTGCCAGCAGCACCGCTAGCGGGCGGAGCACAGATACGCAGTATTTT. The V and J genes are TRBV5-4 and TRBJ2-3, with TRBD2 matching 8 bases. The CDR3 has 16 residues. Germline assignment: CDR1 SGHNT and CDR2 YYREEE (reference sequence). J lost 0 bases, V lost 4 bases, and 7 bases had no gene match.

The J gene is TRBJ2-7, the V gene TRBV9; 10 nucleotides line up with TRBD2. Looked up from germline, CDR1 is SGDLS and CDR2 is YYNGEE. The CDR3 loop spans 15 amino acids. V shed 4 bases and J 5 bases; nucleotides not matched to a gene: 9. This CDR3 reads CASSPQGLAIHEQYF. In nucleotides, the CDR3 is TGTGCCAGCAGCCCCCAGGGACTAGCGATCCACGAGCAGTACTTC.

The chain has TRBV4-1 and TRBJ2-6; no clear D. CDR1 and CDR2 (germline): MGHRA, YSYEKL. V gave up 1 base and J gave up 0 bases, with 13 bases separating them. The CDR3 runs 18 residues. The CDR3 region is CASSQVTFDASGANVLTF. The CDR3 bases are TGCGCCAGCAGCCAAGTTACATTCGATGCCTCTGGGGCCAACGTCCTGACTTTC.

To note about this clone: At the DNA level, this CDR3 is encoded by other sequences in the same sample as well. The V and J genes are TRBV7-2 and TRBJ1-1; D gene uncertain. The germline V gene has CDR1 SGHTA and CDR2 FQGNSA. V dropped 3 bases and J dropped 1 base, with 6 bases sitting between them. The CDR3 is 13 residues long. The CDR3 DNA reads TGTGCCAGCAGCTTGACAAGGAACACTGAAGCTTTCTTT. This sequence encodes CASSLTRNTEAFF.

The gene calls are TRBV5-4 and TRBJ1-3, with D unresolved. The CDR3 runs to 16 residues. Per germline, CDR1 SGHNT and CDR2 YYREEE (reference sequence). Trimming left V 6 bases short and J 0 bases short, with 16 bases between. CDR3 DNA: TGTGCCAGCACCACGGGAGGTCTGAGCTCTGGAAACACCATATATTTT. Its translation is CASTTGGLSSGNTIYF.

About this clone: Additional DNA sequences in this sample encode the identical CDR3. This chain joins TRBV18 and TRBJ1-5, with no clear D. Germline V CDR1 and CDR2: KGHSH, LQKENI. The CDR3 is 14 residues long. Between the trimmed V and J ends, which lost 0 bases and 7 bases, there was a span of 10 bases. DNA of the CDR3: TGTGCCAGCTCACCACCGGAAGGAGGCCAGCCCCAGCATTTT. Translated: CASSPPEGGQPQHF.

This CDR3 reads CASAPGGATNEKLFF. CDR3 bases: TGCGCCAGCGCCCCCGGGGGTGCAACTAATGAAAAACTGTTTTTT. The V and J genes are TRBV5-1 and TRBJ1-4; D possibly corresponds to TRBD1 (5 bases). The length of the CDR3 is 15 residues. Germline CDR1 is SGHRS and CDR2 is YFSETQ. Trimming cost V 7 bases and J 0 bases, with 13 bases left between them.

The V gene is TRBV28, the J gene TRBJ1-1; TRBD1 matches at 10 bases. This CDR3 comprises 15 residues. The trim removed 8 bases at V and 6 bases at J, leaving 12 bases unmatched. CDR1 is MDHEN and CDR2 is SYDVKM in the germline V gene. CDR3 region: CASLKAGQGLAEAFF. In nucleotides, the CDR3 is TGTGCCAGCTTGAAGGCGGGACAGGGGTTGGCTGAAGCTTTCTTT. Filled out from reference TRBV28 and TRBJ1-1, the complete variable domain reads DVKVTQSSRYLVKRTGEKVFLECVQDMDHENMFWYRQDPGLGLRLIYFSYDVKMKEKGDIPEGYSVSREKKERFSLILESASTNQTSMYLCASLKAGQGLAEAFFGQGTRLTVV.

The chain couples TRBV5-5 to TRBJ2-7; D assignment may be TRBD1 or TRBD2 (5 bases each). Trimming left V 2 bases short and J 6 bases short, with 9 bases between. The CDR3 extends over 12 amino acids. CDR1 is SGHKS, CDR2 YYEKEE, per germline (reference sequence). The chain's CDR3 is CASSLPGLEQYF. For the CDR3, the DNA is TGTGCCAGCAGCTTACCGGGGCTCGAGCAGTACTTC.

The chain combines TRBV28 with TRBJ1-5; the match to TRBD1 covers 9 bases. The length of the CDR3 is 16 residues. From germline, CDR1 is MDHEN and CDR2 SYDVKM. The ends lost 6 bases at V and 1 base at J; junction bases unmatched: 7. The CDR3 coding sequence is TGTGCCAGCAGCTCTCTGGACAGGGGCAGCAATCAGCCCCAGCATTTT. The encoded protein is CASSSLDRGSNQPQHF.

CDR3 in DNA: TGTGCCAGCAGTTACTCGCCAGCCGTGGGGATTTACGAGCAGTACTTC. The encoded protein is CASSYSPAVGIYEQYF. The rearrangement joins TRBV6-5 to TRBJ2-7; D is ambiguous. CDR3 size: 16 residues. V gave up 0 bases and J gave up 4 bases, with 16 bases separating them. Looked up from germline, CDR1 is MNHEY and CDR2 is SVGAGI.

The chain carries TRBV19 and TRBJ1-2; D not resolved. This CDR3 region has 14 residues. The germline V gene encodes CDR1 LNHDA and CDR2 SQIVND (reference sequence). Deletions cut 5 bases from V and 4 bases from J, with 14 bases between. The CDR3 is CASSARRGFYGYTF. The CDR3 DNA reads as TGTGCCAGTAGTGCCCGGAGAGGATTCTATGGCTACACCTTC. Filled out from reference TRBV19 and TRBJ1-2, the complete variable domain reads DGGITQSPKYLFRKEGQNVTLSCEQNLNHDAMYWYRQDPGQGLRLIYYSQIVNDFQKGDIAEGYSVSREKKESFPLTVTSAQKNPTAFYLCASSARRGFYGYTFGSGTRLTVV.

This chain uses TRBV7-2 with TRBJ1-5, with D maybe TRBD1 (6 bases). The V gene lost 5 bases and the J gene lost 4 bases, with 12 bases spanning the gap. From germline, CDR1 is SGHTA and CDR2 FQGNSA. The CDR3 is 14 amino acids. The CDR3 here is CASSRGQTNQPQHF. In DNA form, the CDR3 reads TGTGCCAGCAGCCGCGGACAGACAAATCAGCCCCAGCATTTT.

The genes are TRBV30 and TRBJ1-2; 9 bases agree with TRBD1. Germline CDR1 reads GTSNPN; CDR2 reads SVGIG (reference sequence). V lost 0 bases to trimming and J lost 8 bases; unmatched junction nucleotides: 4. The CDR3 is 13 residues long. CDR3 amino acids: CAWSVGQGEGYTF. CDR3 in DNA: TGTGCCTGGAGTGTGGGACAGGGTGAAGGCTACACCTTC.

V usage is TRBV7-2 and J usage is TRBJ1-2; 7 bases align to TRBD1. The CDR3 has 14 residues. Germline values: CDR1 SGHTA, CDR2 FQGNSA. J lost 7 bases, V lost 4 bases, and 9 bases had no gene match. CDR3 DNA: TGTGCCAGCAGCTCCACCGGGACAGCAGTTGGCTACACCTTC. Translation: CASSSTGTAVGYTF.

V gene TRBV7-9 combines with J gene TRBJ2-5; 8 bases map to TRBD2. CDR1 is SEHNR, CDR2 FQNEAQ, per germline (reference sequence). The CDR3 sequence is 13 residues long. J gave up 5 bases and V 7 bases, and 6 bases lay outside the gene matches. The CDR3 region has the DNA TGTGCCAGCACCCGGACTAGCTTGGAGACCCAGTACTTC. Amino acids: CASTRTSLETQYF.

This chain connects TRBV2 to TRBJ1-1, with D unclear. The germline V and J ends were trimmed by 6 bases and 0 bases, with 11 bases remaining between them. The length of the CDR3 is 14 residues. Germline V gene lookup returns CDR1 SNHLY and CDR2 FYNNEI. CDR3 in amino acids: CASRPRTVNTEAFF. CDR3 DNA: TGTGCCAGCAGACCTAGAACGGTGAACACTGAAGCTTTCTTT.

V and J are TRBV6-6 and TRBJ1-1, with a tentative D call TRBD1 (5 bases). The V and J ends lost 6 bases and 10 bases respectively, with 12 bases between them. The CDR3 extends over 11 amino acids. CDR1 and CDR2 from the germline V gene are MNHNY and SVGAGI (reference sequence). CDR3 sequence (DNA): TGTGCCAGCAGGGATGGTGGGGGAGCTTTCTTT. Translation gives CASRDGGGAFF.

Comment on this clone: The sample contains more than one DNA sequence encoding this CDR3. The chain has TRBV5-1 and TRBJ2-3; 7 nucleotides agree with TRBD2. CDR3 length: 13 amino acids. Looked up from germline, CDR1 is SGHRS and CDR2 is YFSETQ. With V trimmed by 1 base and J by 5 bases, 1 base remained unmatched. CDR3 in amino acids: CASSLPGGDTQYF. In DNA, the CDR3 is TGCGCCAGCAGCTTGCCGGGGGGAGATACGCAGTATTTT.

This rearrangement joins TRBV9 to TRBJ1-2; the D is unclear. The ends were cut back, 4 bases at V and 0 bases at J, with 7 bases in the middle. Germline V gene data show CDR1 as SGDLS and CDR2 as YYNGEE. This CDR3 has 13 amino acids. For the CDR3, the DNA is TGTGCCAGCAGCACCCGGGCTAACTATGGCTACACCTTC. It yields the protein CASSTRANYGYTF.

This chain uses TRBV9 with TRBJ2-1; 13 bases fit TRBD2. Germline trimming cut 0 bases from V and 7 bases from J; bases unmatched to any gene: 10. This CDR3 is 18 amino acids long. Germline CDR1 reads SGDLS; CDR2 reads YYNGEE. CDR3 in DNA: TGTGCCAGCAGCGTAGCAGTATCGGGGACTAGCGGGGATAATGAGCAGTTCTTC. Protein: CASSVAVSGTSGDNEQFF.

The CDR3 region is CASSEQGSYNEQFF. CDR3 coding DNA: TGTGCCAGCAGTGAGCAGGGCTCCTACAATGAGCAGTTCTTC. The chain is built from TRBV6-4 and TRBJ2-1, with D perhaps TRBD1 (5 bases). Deletions cut 3 bases from V and 0 bases from J, with 6 bases between. CDR1 and CDR2 from the germline V gene are MRHNA and SNTAGT. The CDR3 spans 14 residues.

The chain joins TRBV14 to TRBJ1-1; unclear D gene. V lost 1 base to trimming and J lost 6 bases, with 9 bases between them. The germline gives CDR1 SGHDN, CDR2 FVKESK. This CDR3 has 13 amino acids. This chain's CDR3 is CASSQGSRSEAFF. CDR3 nucleotides: TGTGCCAGCAGCCAAGGTAGCAGGTCTGAAGCTTTCTTT.

The chain couples TRBV4-1 to TRBJ2-7; D could derive from TRBD1 or TRBD2 (5 bases each). This CDR3 has 14 residues. CDR1 and CDR2 (germline): MGHRA, YSYEKL. Trimming stripped 4 bases from V and 3 bases from J, with 13 bases between. The CDR3 loop is CASSRRDASYEQYF. For the CDR3, the DNA is TGCGCCAGCAGCCGAAGGGACGCCAGCTACGAGCAGTACTTC.